A single sample is the source of the 7 T cell receptor beta chains below, sequenced in a study of T-cell memory formation after mild COVID-19. From the 5' RACE reads, TCRdb called clonotypes with MiXCR, one entry per CDR3 protein. The table records about 320,000 distinct CDR3 sequences, roughly an eighth of them present only once. Sequencing was performed on PBMCs or a T cell subset sorted from them (not recorded which). Receptor source: a man younger than 35 who had mild COVID-19 (a few samples of this study predate the infection). Cell type and time point are not known.

This clonotype was picked up a small number of times. The genes are TRBV5-1 and TRBJ2-1, with 11 bases matching TRBD2. The CDR3 is 15 residues long. The V and J ends lost 4 bases and 4 bases, in that order; junction bases with no gene match: 4. The germline V gene encodes CDR1 SGHRS and CDR2 YFSETQ. The CDR3 spells CASSTGLAGYNEQFF. As DNA, the CDR3 is TGCGCCAGCAGCACCGGACTAGCGGGTTACAATGAGCAGTTCTTC.

The chain carries TRBV6-5 and TRBJ1-5, with 9 positions matching TRBD1. The CDR3 extends over 15 amino acids. Trimming cost V 5 bases and J 2 bases; bases outside gene matches: 4. CDR1 is MNHEY, CDR2 SVGAGI, per germline. The CDR3 DNA reads TGTGCCAGCAGTAGGACAGGGGACGGCAATCAGCCCCAGCATTTT. Its translation: CASSRTGDGNQPQHF.

This clonotype was found a few times. The rearrangement uses TRBV20-1 and TRBJ2-7, with 9 bases identical to TRBD1. Germline V gene sequence: CDR1 DFQATT, CDR2 SNEGSKA (reference sequence). Trimming removed 0 bases from V and 6 bases from J; junction bases left unmatched: 6. The length of the CDR3 is 14 residues. The CDR3, as DNA: TGCAGTGCTAGAGATCCCCGGGACAGGGTCGAGCAGTACTTC. Residues: CSARDPRDRVEQYF.

A few counts support this clonotype. This sequence joins TRBV7-3 and TRBJ2-3, with a possible D match to TRBD2 (7 bases). From germline, CDR1 is SGHTA and CDR2 FQGTGA. The CDR3 consists of 15 residues. The V end was cut by 3 bases, the J end by 4 bases, with 14 bases between. CDR3 in DNA: TGTGCCAGCAGCTTTTTGGGGGGGGCCGCAGATACGCAGTATTTT. This codes for CASSFLGGAADTQYF.

This clonotype has ten or more counts. The rearrangement uses TRBV20-1 and TRBJ1-6; TRBD1 aligns across 7 bases. The V and J ends lost 0 bases and 9 bases, in that order; junction bases with no gene match: 5. The CDR3 is 14 residues long. From germline, CDR1 is DFQATT and CDR2 SNEGSKA (reference sequence). The CDR3: CSARDDREASPLHF. CDR3 DNA: TGCAGTGCTAGAGATGACAGGGAGGCTTCACCCCTCCACTTT.

The chain uses TRBV5-6 and TRBJ1-1; TRBD1 is a possible D gene (5 bases). Looked up from germline, CDR1 is SGHDT and CDR2 is YYEEEE. V was clipped by 3 bases and J by 1 base, with 13 bases between them. The CDR3 length is 15 residues. The DNA of the CDR3 is TGTGCCAGCAGCTCGCCTGGGAGGGGGAACACTGAAGCTTTCTTT. Residues: CASSSPGRGNTEAFF.

The chain is built from TRBV27 and TRBJ2-1; D is uncertain. CDR1 and CDR2 from the germline V gene are MNHEY and SMNVEV (reference sequence). The CDR3 is 14 amino acids. Deletions cut 0 bases from V and 6 bases from J, with 9 bases between. CDR3 in amino acids: CASSLSVALNEQFF. The CDR3 DNA follows: TGTGCCAGCAGTTTATCGGTAGCCCTCAATGAGCAGTTCTTC.